The rows below give T cell receptor beta chains drawn from one sample of a study of shared clonotypes between healthy human individuals. TCRdb's table, derived via immunoSEQ multiplex PCR, lists solely in-frame clones and lacks some. The data show over 850,000 clones, about four fifths seen once. Sample: memory CD4+ T cells from PBMCs. Receptor source: a man aged 18 to 29 in good health. Some clones in this sample may be carry-over from other donors' samples. Each CDR3 is given with its conserved first and last residue. The D gene is left open where the match is weak. Clone size is shown for a subset of rows, as once, few, many or a class of expanded clone.

j_call clone_size v_call d_call cdr3_nt cdr3_aa
TRBJ2-5 . TRBV7-2 . TGTGCCAGCAGCTTGGGCCTTCGGTCTTTACCTTCCCAAGAGACCCAGTACTTC CASSLGLRSLPSQETQYF
TRBJ1-1 . TRBV6-1 TRBD1 TGTGCCAGCGCCCAAGACAGGGCGAACACTGAAGCTTTCTTT CASAQDRANTEAFF
TRBJ1-4 . TRBV6-6 . TGTGCCAGCAGTTACCGCTCTAGTACAGAAAAACTGTTTTTT CASSYRSSTEKLFF
TRBJ1-5 . TRBV9 TRBD1 TGTGCCAGCAACAGGGGTATCGATCAGCCCCAGCATTTT CASNRGIDQPQHF
TRBJ2-2 . TRBV19 TRBD1 TGTGCCAGTAGTGGGGGGACAGGGGCCGGGGAGCTGTTTTTT CASSGGTGAGELFF
TRBJ2-2 . TRBV2 TRBD2 TGTGCCAGCGGAACCCTCTCGGGGACTAGCGGGAGGGTAGGGACCGGGGAGCTGTTTTTT CASGTLSGTSGRVGTGELFF
TRBJ1-5 . TRBV5-6 TRBD1 TGTGCCAGCAGCTTGGCGGGACAGGGGATCGGGCAGCCCCAGCATTTT CASSLAGQGIGQPQHF
TRBJ1-4 . TRBV30 . TGTGCCTGGAGTGTGGGGAACTCGGGTGAAAAACTGTTTTTT CAWSVGNSGEKLFF
TRBJ1-1 few TRBV7-9 . TGTGCCAGCAGGTTCATTACGAACACTGAAGCTTTCTTT CASRFITNTEAFF
TRBJ2-4 few TRBV2 . TGTGCCAGCACTTATGGGGAAAACATTCAGTACTTC CASTYGENIQYF
TRBJ2-3 . TRBV28 TRBD1 TGTGCCAGCAGTCGCGACAGGGGAGGCACAGATACGCAGTATTTT CASSRDRGGTDTQYF
TRBJ2-6 once TRBV4-2 TRBD1 TGTGCCAGCAGCCGCGCAAGGACAGGACAGGGAATGTCTGGGGCCAACGTCCTGACTTTC CASSRARTGQGMSGANVLTF
TRBJ2-7 . TRBV4-3 TRBD2 TGCGCCAGCAGCGATAGAACTAGCGGGAGTTACGAGCAGTACTTC CASSDRTSGSYEQYF
TRBJ2-7 few TRBV15 TRBD1 TGTGCCACCAGCAGAGAAGGGACAGGAAGGTCCTACGAGCAGTACTTC CATSREGTGRSYEQYF
TRBJ2-3 . TRBV7-9 . TGTGCCAGCAGCCCGCTCGAGGGGTTGGAGTATTTT CASSPLEGLEYF
TRBJ2-4 . TRBV30 TRBD1 TGTGCCTGGAGTGAGGGGACAGGGGATGTTAGGTACTTC CAWSEGTGDVRYF
TRBJ1-4 once TRBV5-8 . TGTGCCAGCAGCTTTGAGGGGGGAAGTGGTGAAAAACTGTTTTTT CASSFEGGSGEKLFF
TRBJ2-3 once TRBV6-1 . TGTGCCAGCAGTGAAGTTCCATACGGGGGCACAGATACGCAGTATTTT CASSEVPYGGTDTQYF
TRBJ2-7 . TRBV20-1 . TGCAGTGCTAGGGTCTTACTCGAGCAGTACTTC CSARVLLEQYF
TRBJ2-3 . TRBV6-1 . TGTGCCAGCAGTGATTCTGGGCAGGGCTATAGGTCAGATACGCAGTATTTT CASSDSGQGYRSDTQYF
TRBJ1-3 . TRBV9 . TGTGCCAGCAGCGCGAGGCCACAGGGTTCCGGCGGAAACACCATATATTTT CASSARPQGSGGNTIYF
TRBJ2-4 . TRBV4-2 . TGTGCCAGCAGCCAACAGAGTGGCGGGTATAGTACACTAGCCAAAAACATTCAGTACTTC CASSQQSGGYSTLAKNIQYF
TRBJ2-2 . TRBV7-2 . TGTGCCAGCAGACTTAGCGTTCCCACCGGGGAGCTGTTTTTT CASRLSVPTGELFF
TRBJ1-1 . TRBV27 . TGTGCCAGCAGAATTCCCGGGTACACTGAAGCTTTCTTT CASRIPGYTEAFF
TRBJ2-7 . TRBV19 TRBD2 TGTGCCAGTAGTAGAGCGGGAGGGCCGCGACCCGCCGAGCAGTACTTC CASSRAGGPRPAEQYF
TRBJ2-7 . TRBV29-1 . TGCAGCGTCTATAGGGGGGGCATCGACGAGCAGTACTTC CSVYRGGIDEQYF
TRBJ2-1 few TRBV11-1 . TGTGCCAGCAGCTTAGTCTATGATGAGCAGTTCTTC CASSLVYDEQFF
TRBJ1-5 few TRBV19 . TGTGCCAGTAGTGGATTAGTTCAGCCCCAGCATTTT CASSGLVQPQHF
TRBJ1-5 few TRBV4-3 . TGCGCCAGCAGCCAAGATCATGGGGCGGTTGGAACACCCCAGCATTTT CASSQDHGAVGTPQHF
TRBJ2-5 few TRBV5-1 . TGCGCCAGCAGCCCCCCGAGCAAGAGGGAGACCCAGTACTTC CASSPPSKRETQYF
TRBJ2-7 . TRBV28 TRBD1 TGTGCCAGCAGACTGGGACAGTCCTACGAGCAGTACTTC CASRLGQSYEQYF
TRBJ2-3 once TRBV11-2 . TGTGCCAGCAGCTACGCAAGCGGGTACACAGATACGCAGTATTTT CASSYASGYTDTQYF
TRBJ2-7 few TRBV5-4 . TGTGCCAGCAGCTCCTTATACGAGCAGTACTTC CASSSLYEQYF
TRBJ2-6 . TRBV29-1 . TGCAGCGTAGAGCACGTTTCTGGGGCCAACGTCCTGACTTTC CSVEHVSGANVLTF
TRBJ2-5 . TRBV7-3 TRBD1 TGTGCCAGCAGCTTGACAGGGCCGAGGAAAGAGACCCAGTACTTC CASSLTGPRKETQYF
TRBJ2-3 . TRBV28 TRBD2 TGTGCCAGCAGTTTTTCTAGCGGGTTAGATACGCAGTATTTT CASSFSSGLDTQYF
TRBJ2-2 . TRBV29-1 TRBD2 TGCAGCGTTTCAAAGCGGGATAGAACCGGGGAGCTGTTTTTT CSVSKRDRTGELFF
TRBJ2-5 . TRBV29-1 . TGCAGCGTTGAGCGGGTCAGCCCCCGAGAGACCCAGTACTTC CSVERVSPRETQYF
TRBJ1-6 . TRBV4-3 TRBD1 TGCGCCAGCACCCAGGGACAGGGGAAGGGGGATTCACCCCTCCACTTT CASTQGQGKGDSPLHF
TRBJ2-3 . TRBV7-8 TRBD2 TGTGCCAGCAGCTTGGGAGCGGGACTTTTCACAGATACGCAGTATTTT CASSLGAGLFTDTQYF
TRBJ2-7 few TRBV6-1 TRBD1 TGTGCCAGCAGAACAACAGGGGGCTCCTACGAGCAGTACTTC CASRTTGGSYEQYF
TRBJ2-7 . TRBV6-5 TRBD1 TGTGCCAGCAGTTACGAGGACAGGGCCTACGAGCAGTACTTC CASSYEDRAYEQYF
TRBJ2-3 few TRBV6-1 . TGTGCCAGCAGGCGGACCTACACAGATACGCAGTATTTT CASRRTYTDTQYF
TRBJ2-6 many TRBV19 TRBD1 TGTGCCAGTAGCTCGAGGGGGCGAAAAGACTCTGGGGCCAACGTCCTGACTTTC CASSSRGRKDSGANVLTF
TRBJ1-5 . TRBV5-4 . TGTGCCAGCAGCCAGGGAAAGGGGCCCCAGCATTTT CASSQGKGPQHF